The sequence of this TCR beta chain was determined in a study of T cells in Graves' hyperthyroidism and ophthalmopathy (dated by TCRdb to about 2019). For the study in its entirety: Peripheral blood samples were taken at initial diagnosis, before any treatment was given. TCR V-J signatures able to tell the groups apart were searched for in a discovery cohort of 90 to 100 patients, of whom about 40 had Graves' ophthalmopathy and 55 to 65 had stable Graves' hyperthyroidism. Whether ophthalmopathy could be predicted prospectively was tested in an independent validation cohort made up of under 20 hyperthyroidism patients plus 17 patients who later progressed to ophthalmopathy. The 100 discovery patients were randomly split 7:3 into training and test sets. In more than 5 Graves' hyperthyroidism patients, the study also compared T-cell repertoires from thyroid tissue with T-cell repertoires from blood. Once sampling was done, hyperthyroidism patients were given methimazole at a starting dose of 30 mg daily, whereas ophthalmopathy patients were given high-dose intravenous methylprednisolone. TCR Vbeta CDR3 sequencing of roughly 140 peripheral blood samples (over 40 ophthalmopathy, around 80 hyperthyroidism and roughly 17 progressor patients) is reported in the paper.

TCR beta CDR3 regions were amplified from RNA transcripts. The first round of RT-PCR for the TCR CDR3 was performed with the HTBI primer set and the Qiagen OneStep RT-PCR kit. Libraries were constructed in a second round of multiplex PCR, after which size selection and purification were performed. Paired-end sequencing of the libraries was performed with 100 bp reads on an Illumina HiSeq2000. Per the original workflow: SOAPnuke was used to process the raw data, with reads discarded if the reads contained adapters or uncalled bases, had a mean Phred below 15, or lacked an exact constant-primer or identifier match. COPE v1.2.5 was used to merge high-quality paired reads, and clonotypes were defined as unique nucleotide sequences. MiTCR v1.1 was used to align clonotypes to the IMGT TRBV, TRBD and TRBJ reference segments. The analysis included only V-J combinations with a frequency above 0.0001, which together covered more than 99% of the repertoires. The TCS score was defined as the ratio of F50 (clonal expansion) to E x V (chaos), calculated using BLOSUM62-based TCRdist between CDR3 peptides within each V-J. Welch's t-statistics and random forest reduced approximately 520 V-J features to 13, which were used in a naive Bayes classifier (R e1071). TCRdb redid the processing of the public reads, applying fastp at Q25 and MiXCR, and retained in-frame beta chains. Duplicate CDR3 protein sequences are folded into a single record with the most common DNA and genes. These V and J calls rely on TCRdb rather than the paper's analysis. The sample records 300,000 to 450,000 distinct CDR3 sequences, roughly 25% of which are singletons. The ten largest clonotypes hold around four fifths of the sample.

What the authors observed across the whole study: In validation, progression to ophthalmopathy was predicted by the model with 55% to 71% sensitivity and 72.22% specificity, a median of around 6.5 months before onset. No statistical method was used to set the sample size in advance, and investigators knew the group allocation. In cross-validation, a model built on a 13 V-J signature told ophthalmopathy apart from stable hyperthyroidism with 85% to 90% sensitivity and around 81% specificity, and in testing the same model reached 80%/75%. Blood samples also contained most of the expanded thyroid clonotypes (frequency above 0.001), which suggests that blood repertoires may reflect thyroid immune responses.

The germline V gene encodes CDR1 DFQATT and CDR2 SNEGSKA (reference sequence). The CDR3, from cysteine to phenylalanine, totals 15 residues. The kept DNA is CDR3 alone, 45 bases in frame from the first base. V is cut back by 0 bases and J by 8 bases, with 10 bases in the junction unmatched. Stable Graves' hyperthyroidism was defined as the absence of progression to ophthalmopathy over 18 months of follow-up. Hyperthyroidism patients were aged 18 to 65 years and newly diagnosed, with disease duration of less than 2 months. Any patient with an uncontrolled infection, another autoimmune disease, pregnancy or lactation was excluded. Clinical symptoms, serum thyroxine and TRAb, thyroid ultrasound, and orbital computed tomography formed the basis for the diagnoses. PBMCs were separated from under 11 ml of fresh peripheral blood using Ficoll-Paque density gradient centrifugation. Total RNA was extracted with Trizol reagent, and quality was checked on an Agilent 2100 Bioanalyzer.

Regarding this clonotype: Its antigen target is currently unknown. Within one base of it there is no much larger clone, and no base qualities were kept.

The rearranged chain carries TRBV20-1 and TRBJ2-1, with 7 bases in between that match TRBD2. This TCR was recovered from a man aged 50 to 59 with Graves' hyperthyroidism. The sequenced sample was blood. The nucleotide sequence reads TGCAGTGCTAGAGATTTAGGACTAGTCCCCGATGAGCAGTTCTTC. The resulting protein is CSARDLGLVPDEQFF.